One sample yielded the 9 T cell receptor beta chains listed below, sequenced in a study of T cell changes during pregnancy in multiple sclerosis. Assay: immunoSEQ multiplex PCR; the TCRdb copy retains only in-frame clones and omits some. Of tens of thousands of clones in the sample, about 92% were seen once. This specimen consisted of peripheral blood, obtained in the third trimester of pregnancy. These TCRs come from a female donor with multiple sclerosis, enrolled in a pregnancy study.

V is TRBV7-9 and J is TRBJ2-2; a possible D gene is TRBD2 (6 bases). The germline CDR1 and CDR2 sequences are SEHNR and FQNEAQ (reference sequence). The V and J ends lost 2 bases and 5 bases respectively, with 9 bases between them. The CDR3 has 14 amino acids. CDR3 bases: TGTGCCAGCAGCTTATGGAGGGAAACCGGGGAGCTGTTTTTT. This translates into CASSLWRETGELFF.

The rearrangement uses TRBV29-1 and TRBJ2-5, with 8 positions matching TRBD2. V gave up 8 bases and J gave up 4 bases; unmatched junction bases: 6. The CDR3 length is 12 residues. The germline gives CDR1 SQVTM, CDR2 ANQGSEA. CDR3 amino acids: CSTSRGGETQYF. The CDR3 DNA reads as TGCAGCACCTCTCGGGGGGGAGAGACCCAGTACTTC.

The CDR3 spells CASSGDRPLAYGYTF. The CDR3 DNA follows: TGCGCCAGCAGCGGGGACAGGCCCCTGGCCTATGGCTACACCTTC. The chain links TRBV5-1 to TRBJ1-2; TRBD1 agrees at 8 bases. The CDR3 has 15 amino acids. V shed 4 bases and J 4 bases; nucleotides not matched to a gene: 9. Germline V CDR1 and CDR2: SGHRS, YFSETQ.

The chain carries TRBV6-5 and TRBJ1-1; TRBD1 matches at 8 bases. The CDR3 is 15 residues long. Trimming took 5 bases from V and 1 from J; bases not matched to a gene: 6. Looked up from germline, CDR1 is MNHEY and CDR2 is SVGAGI. The CDR3 DNA follows: TGTGCCAGCAGTCGATGGGACAGGCAGAACACTGAAGCTTTCTTT. This encodes CASSRWDRQNTEAFF.

V usage is TRBV7-7 and J usage is TRBJ2-2, with TRBD2 matching 11 bases. The CDR3 contains 16 residues. With V trimmed by 3 bases and J by 6 bases, 6 bases remained unmatched. Germline V CDR1 and CDR2: SSHAT, FNYEAQ (reference sequence). The CDR3 loop is CASSFDTSGSPGELFF. The CDR3 DNA follows: TGTGCCAGCAGCTTCGATACTAGCGGGAGCCCCGGGGAGCTGTTTTTT.

The gene calls are TRBV6-5 and TRBJ2-2; maybe TRBD2 (5 bases). This CDR3 has 15 amino acids. Trimming left V 2 bases short and J 4 bases short, with 11 bases between. Looked up from germline, CDR1 is MNHEY and CDR2 is SVGAGI. The chain's CDR3 is CASSYDPGSTGELFF. The CDR3 DNA reads TGTGCCAGCAGTTACGACCCGGGGTCCACCGGGGAGCTGTTTTTT.

The chain has TRBV27 and TRBJ1-1; the D is unclear. This CDR3 contains 14 residues. Trimming took off 6 bases at V and 4 bases at J, with 15 bases between the two ends. The V gene's germline CDR1 is MNHEY and CDR2 SMNVEV (reference sequence). Here the CDR3 reads CASSSREGGTEAFF. DNA for the CDR3: TGTGCCAGCAGCTCCCGGGAGGGTGGCACTGAAGCTTTCTTT.

Comments on this clone: This specimen includes other DNA sequences encoding the same CDR3. The chain employs TRBV9 and TRBJ2-5; D possibly corresponds to TRBD1 (6 bases). The germline V and J ends were trimmed by 4 bases and 0 bases, with 16 bases remaining between them. The germline gives CDR1 SGDLS, CDR2 YYNGEE. The CDR3 has 16 amino acids. This chain's CDR3 is CASSRGSRQDQETQYF. DNA for the CDR3: TGTGCCAGCAGCAGAGGGAGTAGACAGGACCAAGAGACCCAGTACTTC.

The chain recombines TRBV11-3 with TRBJ2-7; D is perhaps TRBD2 (5 bases). V lost 1 base and J lost 5, with 15 bases in between. Germline V CDR1 and CDR2: SGHNT, YENEEA. This CDR3 is built from 15 residues. In DNA, the CDR3 is TGTGCCAGCAGCTTAGGTCGGGGAAGTAACGACGAGCAGTACTTC. The encoded protein is CASSLGRGSNDEQYF. Full variable domain (outside the CDR3, taken from reference TRBV11-3 and TRBJ2-7): EAGVVQSPRYKIIEKKQPVAFWCNPISGHNTLYWYLQNLGQGPELLIRYENEEAVDDSQLPKDRFSAERLKGVDSTLKIQPAELGDSAVYLCASSLGRGSNDEQYFGPGTRLTVT.